A selection of T cell receptor beta chains follows, all from one sample in a study of Ad26.COV2.S vaccination and SARS-CoV-2 variants. Libraries were prepared by immunoSEQ multiplex PCR; TCRdb keeps only in-frame clonotypes and omits some of them. This sample has under 550,000 clones; more than 80% occur once, and the top ten carry approximately 12%. Specimen: peripheral blood, collected in a trial of Ad26.COV2.S vaccine versus placebo. The receptors here all came from a person between 18 and 59 years old who received the Ad26.COV2.S COVID-19 vaccine or a placebo. The CDR3 runs from the conserved cysteine through the conserved F or W. The D gene is left open where the match is weak. Expanded clones are given a class, and other clones once, few, many or no size at all.

clone size	J gene	D gene	V gene	CDR3 protein	CDR3 DNA
few	TRBJ2-7	TRBD1	TRBV7-9	CASSPIETGNYEQYF	TGTGCCAGCAGCCCTATTGAGACAGGGAACTACGAGCAGTACTTC
NA	TRBJ2-7	TRBD1	TRBV11-2	CASTGQGMDEQYF	TGTGCCAGCACCGGACAGGGGATGGACGAGCAGTACTTC
NA	TRBJ1-5	NA	TRBV21-1	CASSKVGEAGGFQPQHF	TGTGCCAGCAGCAAAGTGGGGGAGGCGGGGGGGTTTCAGCCCCAGCATTTT
NA	TRBJ1-5	NA	TRBV30	CAWSDRAGQPQHF	TGTGCCTGGAGTGACAGGGCCGGACAGCCCCAGCATTTT
NA	TRBJ2-7	NA	TRBV5-1	CASSSYDEQYF	TGCGCCAGCAGCTCATATGACGAGCAGTACTTC
NA	TRBJ2-5	NA	TRBV27	CASSFGGETQYF	TGTGCCAGCAGTTTTGGTGGAGAGACCCAGTACTTC
NA	TRBJ1-1	NA	TRBV6-1	CASSEVGVSTEAFF	TGTGCCAGCAGTGAAGTTGGGGTTAGCACTGAAGCTTTCTTT
few	TRBJ1-2	NA	TRBV27	CASSLMGGAGGYTF	TGTGCCAGCAGTTTAATGGGGGGCGCGGGTGGCTACACCTTC
few	TRBJ1-5	TRBD1	TRBV6-5	CATDRVNQPQHF	TGTGCCACAGACAGGGTTAATCAGCCCCAGCATTTT
NA	TRBJ2-7	NA	TRBV2	CASTSWAREQYF	TGTGCCAGCACTTCTTGGGCTAGGGAGCAGTACTTC
NA	TRBJ2-3	TRBD1	TRBV27	CASSSYSGQGTDTQYF	TGTGCCAGCAGTTCCTATTCCGGACAGGGTACAGATACGCAGTATTTT
NA	TRBJ2-1	TRBD2	TRBV6-4	CASSELAGVDEQFF	TGTGCCAGCAGTGAACTAGCGGGAGTGGATGAGCAGTTCTTC
once	TRBJ2-1	NA	TRBV28	CASSFGGTANEQFF	TGTGCCAGCAGTTTCGGCGGGACGGCCAATGAGCAGTTCTTC
NA	TRBJ1-5	NA	TRBV4-3	CASSQDASGNQPQHF	TGCGCCAGCAGCCAAGACGCGTCTGGCAATCAGCCCCAGCATTTT
NA	TRBJ1-1	NA	TRBV5-1	CASSIQGMNTEAFF	TGCGCCAGCAGCATACAGGGCATGAACACTGAAGCTTTCTTT
NA	TRBJ1-4	NA	TRBV27	CASSLSPVNEKLFF	TGTGCCAGCAGTTTATCACCGGTTAATGAAAAACTGTTTTTT
NA	TRBJ2-1	NA	TRBV9	CASSHPEVDEQFF	TGTGCCAGCAGTCACCCAGAAGTGGATGAGCAGTTCTTC
NA	TRBJ2-3	TRBD2	TRBV28	CASSSITSGSGDTQYF	TGTGCCAGCAGTTCCATCACTAGCGGGAGCGGAGATACGCAGTATTTT
NA	TRBJ1-1	NA	TRBV25-1	CASRPLGGPLAEAFF	TGTGCCAGCAGACCCCTGGGGGGGCCTCTCGCTGAAGCTTTCTTT
once	TRBJ1-1	NA	TRBV18	CASSPNQDSYTEAFF	TGTGCCAGCTCACCAAATCAAGACTCGTACACTGAAGCTTTCTTT
NA	TRBJ1-1	NA	TRBV5-1	CASSLWLGMDTEAFF	TGCGCCAGCAGCTTGTGGCTGGGGATGGACACTGAAGCTTTCTTT
NA	TRBJ2-7	TRBD1	TRBV15	CATTQDRVDEQYF	TGTGCCACCACCCAGGACAGGGTCGACGAGCAGTACTTC
NA	TRBJ2-7	TRBD1	TRBV2	CASRRTGVIEQYF	TGTGCCAGCAGGAGGACAGGGGTAATCGAGCAGTACTTC
NA	TRBJ2-7	NA	TRBV28	CASSFSRGAYEQYF	TGTGCCAGCAGTTTTTCCAGGGGAGCCTACGAGCAGTACTTC
NA	TRBJ2-1	NA	TRBV7-6	CASSLAGLSEQFF	TGTGCCAGCAGCTTAGCTGGGCTTAGTGAGCAGTTCTTC
NA	TRBJ2-7	NA	TRBV7-2	CASSPRQTQSYEQYF	TGTGCCAGCAGCCCGAGACAGACTCAATCCTACGAGCAGTACTTC
NA	TRBJ2-1	NA	TRBV4-1	CASSQDPRAYNEQFF	TGCGCCAGCAGCCAAGACCCCCGGGCATACAATGAGCAGTTCTTC
once	TRBJ1-2	NA	TRBV28	CASSPDSFGYTF	TGTGCCAGCAGCCCCGACAGTTTTGGCTACACCTTC
NA	TRBJ2-1	NA	TRBV30	CAWSGGGGMDEQFF	TGTGCCTGGAGTGGTGGGGGGGGCATGGATGAGCAGTTCTTC
NA	TRBJ2-5	TRBD1	TRBV19	CASSSGQAGRETQYF	TGTGCCAGTAGTAGCGGACAGGCCGGAAGGGAGACCCAGTACTTC
NA	TRBJ1-5	TRBD1	TRBV12-5	CASGKQGGNQPQHF	TGTGCTAGTGGAAAACAGGGGGGTAATCAGCCCCAGCATTTT
NA	TRBJ2-3	NA	TRBV7-6	CASSHSLGLSDTQYF	TGTGCCAGCAGCCACAGCCTTGGACTTTCAGATACGCAGTATTTT
NA	TRBJ2-2	TRBD1	TRBV12-5	CASGSGTANTGELFF	TGTGCTAGTGGTTCCGGGACAGCCAACACCGGGGAGCTGTTTTTT